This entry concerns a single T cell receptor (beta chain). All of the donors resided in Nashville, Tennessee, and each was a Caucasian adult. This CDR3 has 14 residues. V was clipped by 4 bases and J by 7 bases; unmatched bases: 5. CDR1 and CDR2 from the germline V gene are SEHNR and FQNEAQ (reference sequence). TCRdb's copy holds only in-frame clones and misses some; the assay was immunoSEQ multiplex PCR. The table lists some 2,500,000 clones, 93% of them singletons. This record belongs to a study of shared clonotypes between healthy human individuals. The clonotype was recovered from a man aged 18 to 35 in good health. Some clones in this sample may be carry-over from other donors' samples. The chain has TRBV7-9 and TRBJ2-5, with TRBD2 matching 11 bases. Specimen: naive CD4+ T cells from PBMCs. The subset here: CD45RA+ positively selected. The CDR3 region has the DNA TGTGCCAGCAGCTCGCTAGCGGGAGGAGGGACCCAGTACTTC. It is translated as CASSSLAGGGTQYF.